The 16 T cell receptor beta chains listed next were all sequenced from one sample in a study of cytomegalovirus exposure and HLA in healthy donors. Primers for the PCR totalled 60 Vbeta and 13 Jbeta. Sequencing was performed with immunoSEQ multiplex PCR; in TCRdb, only in-frame clones are kept and a portion is missing. The sample has around 150,000 clones; 71% are singletons. The sample consisted of PBMCs. The source is a woman in her thirties in good health and CMV-seronegative.

The CDR3 spells CASSLLGRLTGELFF. As DNA, the CDR3 is TGTGCCAGCAGTTTACTGGGCAGGTTGACCGGGGAGCTGTTTTTT. The rearrangement uses TRBV27 and TRBJ2-2; D is uncertain. The CDR3 contains 15 residues. Germline lookup yields CDR1 MNHEY and CDR2 SMNVEV (reference sequence). Trimming took 2 bases from V and 5 from J, leaving 12 bases between them.

The rearrangement links TRBV7-9 to TRBJ2-7, with D possibly matching TRBD2 (5 bases). Per germline, CDR1 SEHNR and CDR2 FQNEAQ (reference sequence). V shed 8 bases and J shed 4 bases, with 15 bases lying between them. The CDR3 sequence is 13 residues long. CDR3 region: CASEEVSEYEQYF. The CDR3, as DNA: TGTGCCAGCGAGGAGGTGTCGGAGTACGAGCAGTACTTC.

The rearrangement joins TRBV20-1 to TRBJ2-7; D remains unclear. With 0 bases removed from V and 5 bases from J, the gap between germline ends came to 5 bases. Germline CDR1 is DFQATT and CDR2 is SNEGSKA (reference sequence). CDR3 length: 11 residues. DNA of the CDR3: TGCAGTGCTAGAGATCTACACGAGCAGTACTTC. This gives the protein CSARDLHEQYF.

The chain employs TRBV18 and TRBJ2-3, with D possibly matching TRBD2 (5 bases). V gave up 5 bases and J gave up 0 bases, with 12 bases separating them. The CDR3 is 15 residues long. Germline V lookup: CDR1 KGHSH, CDR2 LQKENI. The CDR3 loop reads CASSTSEGSTDTQYF. The CDR3 coding sequence is TGTGCCAGCTCAACCTCCGAGGGTAGCACAGATACGCAGTATTTT.

The chain employs TRBV9 and TRBJ2-5; D might be TRBD2 (5 bases). V lost 3 bases to trimming and J lost 2 bases, with 17 bases between them. The CDR3 contains 16 residues. CDR1 is SGDLS and CDR2 is YYNGEE in the germline V gene. The CDR3 spells CASSGSKRLDQETQYF. CDR3 nucleotide sequence: TGTGCCAGCAGCGGTAGTAAGCGGTTGGATCAAGAGACCCAGTACTTC.

This clone was seen only a few times. V gene TRBV19 combines with J gene TRBJ2-2; D is possibly TRBD2 (5 bases). Germline V lookup: CDR1 LNHDA, CDR2 SQIVND (reference sequence). The ends were cut back, 10 bases at V and 8 bases at J, with 11 bases in the middle. The CDR3 sequence is 11 residues long. DNA for the CDR3: TGTGCCACCGGACTCGGAGGGGAGCTGTTTTTT. This translates into CATGLGGELFF. Full variable domain (outside the CDR3, taken from reference TRBV19 and TRBJ2-2): DGGITQSPKYLFRKEGQNVTLSCEQNLNHDAMYWYRQDPGQGLRLIYYSQIVNDFQKGDIAEGYSVSREKKESFPLTVTSAQKNPTAFYLCATGLGGELFFGEGSRLTVL.

The chain uses TRBV29-1 and TRBJ2-1; D not resolved. Germline values: CDR1 SQVTM, CDR2 ANQGSEA. CDR3 size: 16 residues. Trimming shortened V by 0 bases and J by 0 bases, and 12 bases separated the two germline ends. The CDR3 spells CSVEEKSWSSYNEQFF. CDR3 in DNA: TGCAGCGTTGAAGAGAAGAGCTGGAGCTCCTACAATGAGCAGTTCTTC.

This chain uses TRBV30 with TRBJ2-5; unclear D gene. Trimming left V 4 bases short and J 5 bases short, with 17 bases between. The CDR3 covers 14 residues. Germline V gene data show CDR1 as GTSNPN and CDR2 as SVGIG (reference sequence). The CDR3 nucleotides are TGTGCCTGGACGTTAGGTACTAAGAGGGAGACCCAGTACTTC. Translating it yields CAWTLGTKRETQYF.

This rearrangement joins TRBV28 to TRBJ1-2; D not certain. V lost 0 bases, J lost 1 base, and 9 bases lay in between. CDR1 is MDHEN and CDR2 is SYDVKM in the germline V gene. The CDR3 covers 15 residues. The DNA of the CDR3 is TGTGCCAGCAGTTTATGGAGGATACTTAACTATGGCTACACCTTC. This gives the protein CASSLWRILNYGYTF.

This clone was seen a few times. The chain combines TRBV7-9 with TRBJ2-2; D unresolved. Looked up from germline, CDR1 is SEHNR and CDR2 is FQNEAQ (reference sequence). This CDR3 has 14 amino acids. V lost 1 base and J lost 6, with 9 bases in between. CDR3: CASSLEVQAGELFF. CDR3 coding DNA: TGTGCCAGCAGCTTAGAAGTTCAGGCCGGGGAGCTGTTTTTT.

This clone appeared a few times. The chain combines TRBV7-2 with TRBJ1-1, with TRBD1 as a possible D gene (6 bases). This CDR3 is 14 amino acids long. The V end lost 5 bases, the J end lost 0 bases, and 10 bases lay between the germline ends. Germline V gives CDR1 SGHTA, CDR2 FQGNSA. The CDR3 DNA reads as TGTGCCAGCAGCAGGGACAACATGAACACTGAAGCTTTCTTT. It specifies CASSRDNMNTEAFF.

This clone was observed once. J is TRBJ2-5 and V is TRBV4-1; possibly TRBD1 for D (6 bases). Trimming shortened V by 3 bases and J by 3 bases, and 17 bases separated the two germline ends. The CDR3 sequence is 16 residues long. Per germline, CDR1 MGHRA and CDR2 YSYEKL. The DNA for the CDR3 is TGCGCCAGCAGCCATAACCCGGGGACACTAAAAGAGACCCAGTACTTC. Amino acid sequence: CASSHNPGTLKETQYF.

This clone was seen only a few times. This rearrangement joins TRBV7-2 to TRBJ2-7; 12 positions match TRBD2. Trimming cost V 6 bases and J 1 base; bases outside gene matches: 4. Germline lookup yields CDR1 SGHTA and CDR2 FQGNSA. The CDR3 totals 15 residues. CDR3 residues: CASRPGLAGSYEQYF. The CDR3 DNA sequence: TGTGCCAGCAGACCTGGACTAGCGGGGTCCTACGAGCAGTACTTC.

The rearrangement uses TRBV7-2 and TRBJ2-4; TRBD2 might be the D (5 bases). This CDR3 is 17 amino acids long. Trimming took 1 base from V and 5 from J, leaving 18 bases between them. Germline V lookup: CDR1 SGHTA, CDR2 FQGNSA. The CDR3 DNA follows: TGTGCCAGCAGCTTAGAACTGGAGGCGCCAATCCAAAACATTCAGTACTTC. Translated, it gives CASSLELEAPIQNIQYF.

This clone was seen a handful of times. The rearrangement uses TRBV28 and TRBJ1-2, with 7 bases lining up with TRBD1. J lost 7 bases, V lost 6 bases, and 2 bases had no gene match. The CDR3 is 11 residues long. Germline V gene lookup returns CDR1 MDHEN and CDR2 SYDVKM. The CDR3 here is CASSWDSGYTF. DNA for the CDR3: TGTGCCAGCAGCTGGGACAGTGGCTACACCTTC.

This chain links TRBV6-5 with TRBJ2-7, with 13 bases identical to TRBD2. The germline gives CDR1 MNHEY, CDR2 SVGAGI. J gave up 4 bases and V 6 bases, and 6 bases lay outside the gene matches. This CDR3 has 15 residues. The CDR3 nucleotides read TGTGCCAGCAGACCACTAGCGGGAGGGCGATACGAGCAGTACTTC. Encoded protein: CASRPLAGGRYEQYF.